Following are 5 T cell receptor beta chains from one sample sequenced in a study of Graves' ophthalmopathy and Graves' hyperthyroidism. Investigators amplified TCR beta CDR3 regions from RNA transcripts. Investigators did first-round RT-PCR with HTBI primers, then second-round multiplex PCR. TCRdb reanalysed the multiplex PCR reads using MiXCR and keeps one entry per CDR3 protein. The repertoire has over 150,000 distinct CDR3 sequences, over 35% of them found once; the top ten carry roughly 5.2%. Sequencing used peripheral blood. The source is a woman aged 40-49 years with Graves' ophthalmopathy.

V gene TRBV28 combines with J gene TRBJ2-5; weak D call: TRBD1 (5 bases). CDR3 size: 14 residues. Germline CDR1 is MDHEN and CDR2 is SYDVKM. Trimming stripped 1 base from V and 3 bases from J, with 9 bases between. The CDR3 sequence is CASSLFPGKETQYF. The DNA of the CDR3 is TGTGCCAGCAGTTTATTTCCAGGGAAAGAGACCCAGTACTTC.

This clonotype was detected many times. The rearrangement uses TRBV6-2 or TRBV6-3 and TRBJ1-5, with D perhaps matching TRBD1 (5 bases). CDR1 and CDR2 from the germline V gene are MNHEY and SVGEGT. V lost 6 bases and J 3 bases, leaving 12 bases between the germline ends. CDR3 size: 14 residues. The CDR3 DNA is TGTGCCAGCAGCCCCCAGGGAAACAATCAGCCCCAGCATTTT. Protein: CASSPQGNNQPQHF.

This clonotype was seen ten or more times. V is TRBV2 and J is TRBJ1-1; weak D call: TRBD1 (5 bases). The CDR3 runs 11 residues. V lost 7 bases and J lost 5, with 8 bases in between. In germline, CDR1 is SNHLY, CDR2 FYNNEI. CDR3 bases: TGTGCCAGCATCGGGGGGACTGAAGCTTTCTTT. Translation gives CASIGGTEAFF.

This clonotype was seen ten or more times. The J gene is TRBJ1-5, the V gene TRBV28; a weak D match, TRBD1 (6 bases). V was trimmed by 5 bases and J by 3 bases, leaving 14 bases between them. CDR3 length: 15 amino acids. The germline CDR1 and CDR2 sequences are MDHEN and SYDVKM. The CDR3 nucleotides are TGTGCCAGCAGTGGAGTAACAGGGAACAATCAGCCCCAGCATTTT. Translating it yields CASSGVTGNNQPQHF.

This clonotype was detected ten times or more. The rearrangement joins TRBV12-3 or TRBV12-4 to TRBJ2-2; 8 bases fit TRBD1. This CDR3 comprises 15 residues. V trimming: 1 base; J trimming: 8 bases; junction bases outside the gene matches: 6. CDR3 sequence (DNA): TGTGCCAGCAGTTTAGAACAGGGGGGACCGGGGGAGCTGTTTTTT. Encoded protein: CASSLEQGGPGELFF.